The 10 T cell receptor beta chains given below trace back to one sample, sequenced in a study of PD-1 blockade in mismatch repair-deficient tumors. Stated time point: roughly 10-day in vitro stimulation with candidate neoantigen peptide 5. Method: immunoSEQ multiplex PCR; TCRdb's copy keeps in-frame clones and lacks some. Of over 13,000 clones in the sample, roughly 80% were seen once. Their specific antigens are unknown. The sequences come from cells cultured in vitro, collected from a patient treated with pembrolizumab. The origin of the receptors is an adult with mismatch repair-deficient cancer.

The chain combines TRBV16 with TRBJ1-4; 9 bases are shared with TRBD1. The J segment lost 2 bases and the V segment lost 3 bases, leaving 10 bases of the junction unmatched. The CDR3 has 18 residues. Germline CDR1 reads KGHSY; CDR2 reads FQNENV. CDR3 region: CASSQSDRGVGTNEKLFF. As DNA, the CDR3 is TGTGCCAGCAGCCAGTCGGACAGGGGAGTTGGGACTAATGAAAAACTGTTTTTT.

By its share, this clone is medium-sized. This chain joins TRBV5-1 and TRBJ1-1; the D gene is possibly TRBD1 (5 bases). The CDR3 covers 13 residues. Trimming cost V 5 bases and J 2 bases, with 10 bases left between them. In germline, CDR1 is SGHRS, CDR2 YFSETQ. The CDR3 loop is CASSDRLNTEAFF. The CDR3 DNA sequence: TGCGCCAGCAGTGACAGACTAAACACTGAAGCTTTCTTT.

The V gene is TRBV28, the J gene TRBJ1-2; TRBD1 matches 9 bases. Germline lookup yields CDR1 MDHEN and CDR2 SYDVKM. The CDR3 length is 15 residues. Trimming cost V 7 bases and J 6 bases; bases outside gene matches: 12. The CDR3 spells CASTSPGQGRNGYTF. DNA of the CDR3: TGTGCCAGCACTTCCCCGGGACAGGGTAGGAATGGCTACACCTTC.

The V and J genes are TRBV6-6 and TRBJ2-1; 15 nucleotides line up with TRBD2. V lost 6 bases to trimming and J lost 9 bases; unmatched junction nucleotides: 9. CDR1 and CDR2 from the germline V gene are MNHNY and SVGAGI (reference sequence). This CDR3 has 16 amino acids. CDR3 nucleotides: TGTGCCAGCAGATCAACCGGACTAGCGGGAGGGGCTGAGCAGTTCTTC. Amino acid sequence: CASRSTGLAGGAEQFF.

The chain carries TRBV7-9 and TRBJ2-1; 8 bases match TRBD2. CDR3 length: 16 amino acids. Germline CDR1 is SEHNR and CDR2 is FQNEAQ (reference sequence). After removal of 5 bases from V and 5 bases from J, the junction contained 11 bases not matched to a gene. CDR3 bases: TGTGCCAGCAGCAACTTTGGACTAGCAGCTAACAATGAGCAGTTCTTC. This translates into CASSNFGLAANNEQFF.

The V call is TRBV9, the J call TRBJ2-3, with TRBD2 identical over 7 bases. The CDR3 sequence is 17 residues long. The V gene end was trimmed by 0 bases and the J gene end by 2 bases; junction bases not matched to a gene: 9. Germline-derived CDR1 and CDR2 are SGDLS and YYNGEE. This CDR3 reads CASSVVGGSIFTDTQYF. The CDR3, as DNA: TGTGCCAGCAGCGTAGTAGGCGGGAGCATCTTCACAGATACGCAGTATTTT.

This clone was counted between two and nine times. The chain links TRBV11-3 to TRBJ1-3; a weak D match, TRBD1 (5 bases). Germline assignment: CDR1 SGHNT and CDR2 YENEEA. Trimming left V 0 bases short and J 0 bases short, with 15 bases between. CDR3 length: 18 residues. The CDR3 here is CASSLDAWGDFSGNTIYF. Here the CDR3 DNA reads TGTGCCAGCAGCTTAGATGCTTGGGGGGATTTCTCTGGAAACACCATATATTTT.

CDR3 protein: CASSSGPGVYNEQFF. CDR3 bases: TGCGCCAGCAGCTCCGGGCCTGGGGTTTACAATGAGCAGTTCTTC. The chain links TRBV5-1 to TRBJ2-1, with D unclear. The CDR3 runs 15 residues. Trimming removed 3 bases at V and 4 bases at J, with 14 bases between. Per germline, CDR1 SGHRS and CDR2 YFSETQ.

V is TRBV5-1 and J is TRBJ2-6, with TRBD1 identical over 7 bases. The CDR3 is made up of 17 amino acids. Per germline, CDR1 SGHRS and CDR2 YFSETQ. The trim removed 0 bases at V and 2 bases at J, leaving 5 bases unmatched. CDR3 bases: TGCGCCAGCAGCTTGGCAGAGGGGGCGGCTGGGGCCAACGTCCTGACTTTC. Amino acid sequence: CASSLAEGAAGANVLTF.

The rearrangement joins TRBV27 to TRBJ1-2; D is uncertain. CDR3 size: 13 residues. V lost 2 bases, J lost 4 bases, and 8 bases lay in between. Germline V gives CDR1 MNHEY, CDR2 SMNVEV (reference sequence). CDR3 region: CASSLQNGYGYTF. For the CDR3, the DNA is TGTGCCAGCAGTTTACAGAACGGCTATGGCTACACCTTC.